The 20 T cell receptor beta chains given below trace back to one sample, sequenced in a study of cytomegalovirus exposure and HLA in healthy donors. Both 60 Vbeta primers and 13 Jbeta primers went into the PCR. Produced via immunoSEQ multiplex PCR; TCRdb's table is partial and in-frame only. The repertoire includes about 40,000 clones, approximately 80% of them detected once, and roughly a tenth sits in the top ten. Sequencing input: PBMCs. The receptors were sampled from a woman between 18 and 30 years old in good health and CMV-seropositive.

This chain links TRBV30 with TRBJ1-2; possibly TRBD1 for D (5 bases). This CDR3 is built from 12 residues. Trimming shortened V by 3 bases and J by 8 bases, and 13 bases separated the two germline ends. The germline V gene has CDR1 GTSNPN and CDR2 SVGIG (reference sequence). In nucleotides, the CDR3 is TGTGCCTGGAGATCAGGGATTGGGGGCTACACCTTC. Its translation: CAWRSGIGGYTF. The whole variable domain, filled in from reference TRBV30 and TRBJ1-2, reads SQTIHQWPATLVQPVGSPLSLECTVEGTSNPNLYWYRQAAGRGLQLLFYSVGIGQISSEVPQNLSASRPQDRQFILSSKKLLLSDSGFYLCAWRSGIGGYTFGSGTRLTVV.

The chain uses TRBV4-2 and TRBJ1-4; D uncertain. The V end was cut by 2 bases, the J end by 5 bases, with 18 bases between. Germline-derived CDR1 and CDR2 are LGHNA and YNFKEQ. The CDR3 runs 17 residues. CDR3 nucleotide sequence: TGTGCCAGCAGCCAAATTCTCCCACGAGGGCTGAATGAAAAACTGTTTTTT. Encoded protein: CASSQILPRGLNEKLFF.

This clone has just one count. V and J are TRBV11-2 and TRBJ1-2; 11 nucleotides align to TRBD1. The CDR3 runs to 14 residues. Germline lookup yields CDR1 SGHAT and CDR2 FQNNGV. The V segment lost 5 bases and the J segment 8 bases; nucleotides outside the gene matches: 7. The CDR3 DNA follows: TGTGCCAGCAGCGAAGCCGGACAGGGGGCCGGCTACACCTTC. Translation: CASSEAGQGAGYTF.

The V and J genes are TRBV7-3 and TRBJ2-3, with 7 bases aligning to TRBD2. Germline-derived CDR1 and CDR2 are SGHTA and FQGTGA. The CDR3 has 14 amino acids. V dropped 7 bases and J dropped 8; count of bases not matched to a gene: 12. The CDR3 sequence is CASTPTAASGTQYF. The DNA of the CDR3 is TGTGCCAGCACCCCGACCGCGGCTAGCGGTACGCAGTATTTT.

The rearrangement uses TRBV19 and TRBJ2-4; D is possibly TRBD2 (7 bases). The CDR3 extends over 15 amino acids. The ends were cut back, 3 bases at V and 6 bases at J, with 15 bases in the middle. Germline-derived CDR1 and CDR2 are LNHDA and SQIVND (reference sequence). CDR3: CASSILGGGGNIQYF. Here the CDR3 DNA reads TGTGCCAGTAGTATCCTTGGGGGGGGCGGAAACATTCAGTACTTC.

The chain uses TRBV7-3 and TRBJ1-1, with D possibly being TRBD1 (5 bases). Germline V gene lookup returns CDR1 SGHTA and CDR2 FQGTGA. V lost 1 base to trimming and J lost 0 bases, with 36 bases between them. The CDR3 loop spans 24 amino acids. The CDR3 region has the DNA TGTGCCAGCAGCTTAATGATGCCTTGGGGGGGTCATCTTAACCCTTCTCCGATGAACACTGAAGCTTTCTTT. Amino acid sequence: CASSLMMPWGGHLNPSPMNTEAFF.

For this clone: Mismatch with germline at one junction end may stem from a read error. This chain links TRBV27 with TRBJ2-1, with TRBD2 matching 11 bases. Per the germline V gene, CDR1 is MNHEY and CDR2 is SMNVEV (reference sequence). The CDR3 sequence is 14 residues long. CDR3 in amino acids: CASSLHTSGSVELF. The CDR3 coding sequence is TGTGCCAGCAGTTTACACACTAGCGGGAGTGTTGAGCTCTTC.

The V gene is TRBV19, the J gene TRBJ2-4; possibly TRBD1 for D (5 bases). V lost 1 base, J lost 1 base, and 8 bases lay in between. The CDR3 spans 15 residues. Per germline, CDR1 LNHDA and CDR2 SQIVND (reference sequence). The CDR3 nucleotides read TGTGCCAGTAGTATAGGTGCAGGGGCCAAAAACATTCAGTACTTC. This encodes CASSIGAGAKNIQYF.

This clone has a handful of counts. The rearrangement joins TRBV7-2 to TRBJ2-7; 13 positions match TRBD2. The germline V gene encodes CDR1 SGHTA and CDR2 FQGNSA. This CDR3 comprises 17 residues. The junction had 12 bases not matched to a gene; V was cut back by 7 bases and J by 3 bases. CDR3 amino acids: CASKLTSGGALDYEQYF. CDR3 nucleotide sequence: TGTGCCAGCAAGTTAACTAGCGGGGGGGCTCTAGACTACGAGCAGTACTTC. Combining the CDR3 with reference TRBV7-2 and TRBJ2-7 gives the whole variable domain GAGVSQSPSNKVTEKGKDVELRCDPISGHTALYWYRQSLGQGLEFLIYFQGNSAPDKSGLPSDRFSAERTGGSVSTLTIQRTQQEDSAVYLCASKLTSGGALDYEQYFGPGTRLTVT.

The chain joins TRBV10-3 to TRBJ2-1, with D possibly matching TRBD2 (7 bases). Germline CDR1 reads ENHRY; CDR2 reads SYGVKD. Trimming removed 4 bases from V and 8 bases from J, with 18 bases in between. CDR3 length: 15 residues. The CDR3 here is CAISGGGGALDEQFF. CDR3 nucleotides: TGTGCCATCAGTGGTGGAGGGGGGGCCCTCGATGAGCAGTTCTTC.

The chain couples TRBV11-2 to TRBJ2-5; maybe TRBD2 (6 bases). Trimming shortened V by 0 bases and J by 6 bases, and 14 bases separated the two germline ends. The CDR3 is made up of 15 amino acids. Germline loops: CDR1 SGHAT, CDR2 FQNNGV. Written as DNA, the CDR3 is TGTGCCAGCAGCTTAGATCGGGACTTGGCGCAGACCCAGTACTTC. Protein sequence: CASSLDRDLAQTQYF.

The count of this clone is one. The V and J genes are TRBV19 and TRBJ1-1, with 9 bases aligning to TRBD1. V lost 1 base to trimming and J lost 3 bases; unmatched junction nucleotides: 3. This CDR3 comprises 15 residues. CDR1 is LNHDA, CDR2 SQIVND, per germline (reference sequence). The CDR3 nucleotides are TGTGCCAGTAGTATAGGGGGACAGGGCGACACTGAAGCTTTCTTT. Protein: CASSIGGQGDTEAFF.

Notes on this clone: Other DNA sequences from this sample encode an identical CDR3 as well. The rearrangement links TRBV9 to TRBJ2-1, with 10 bases matching TRBD2. This CDR3 spans 15 amino acids. Germline lookup yields CDR1 SGDLS and CDR2 YYNGEE. The V and J ends lost 0 bases and 8 bases, in that order; junction bases with no gene match: 5. The DNA for the CDR3 is TGTGCCAGCAGCGTAGGCAGCGGGGGGGGACATGAGCAGTTCTTC. It specifies CASSVGSGGGHEQFF.

Notes on this clone: Germline and junction disagree at one end, which may indicate a read error. Other DNA sequences from this sample encode an identical CDR3 as well. The chain carries TRBV28 and TRBJ2-3; tentatively, D is TRBD2 (5 bases). Germline V lookup: CDR1 MDHEN, CDR2 SYDVKM. There are 15 residues in the CDR3. The CDR3 sequence is CASSFRRESTDTQYF. DNA of the CDR3: TGTGCCAGCAGTTTCCGTCGGGAAAGCACAGATACTCAGTATTTT.

The chain joins TRBV28 to TRBJ2-2, with D maybe TRBD2 (6 bases). In germline, CDR1 is MDHEN, CDR2 SYDVKM. The CDR3 extends over 16 amino acids. Trimming left V 8 bases short and J 1 base short, with 17 bases between. The CDR3 DNA reads TGTGCCAGCGGTTGGAGGGCCCCCTTGAACACCGGGGAGCTGTTTTTT. Encoded protein: CASGWRAPLNTGELFF.

This chain connects TRBV23-1 to TRBJ1-1; no firm D call. TRBV23-1 is sorted into the ORF group, with uncertain function. This CDR3 comprises 12 residues. The V and J ends lost 4 bases and 6 bases respectively, with 9 bases between them. The chain's CDR3 is CASSPGWSEAFF. The CDR3 bases are TGCGCCAGCAGTCCGGGTTGGTCTGAAGCTTTCTTT.

The rearrangement joins TRBV7-3 to TRBJ1-1; 8 positions match TRBD1. The CDR3 is 16 amino acids. J gave up 0 bases and V 3 bases, and 6 bases lay outside the gene matches. Germline V gene lookup returns CDR1 SGHTA and CDR2 FQGTGA. The chain's CDR3 is CASSFGDRRMNTEAFF. The CDR3 DNA reads as TGTGCCAGCAGCTTTGGGGACAGGAGGATGAACACTGAAGCTTTCTTT.

The J gene is TRBJ2-7, the V gene TRBV10-3, with D perhaps TRBD1 (5 bases). The germline gives CDR1 ENHRY, CDR2 SYGVKD. Trimming removed 6 bases at V and 2 bases at J, with 8 bases between. This CDR3 contains 12 residues. In nucleotides, the CDR3 is TGTGCCATCAGGGCAGGGCCCTACGAGCAGTACTTC. It encodes CAIRAGPYEQYF.

The V gene is TRBV15, the J gene TRBJ2-2; 7 nucleotides agree with TRBD2. Trimming at V came to 0 bases and at J to 6 bases, leaving 4 bases not matched to a gene. The germline V gene has CDR1 LNHNV and CDR2 YYDKDF (reference sequence). CDR3 size: 15 residues. The CDR3 protein is CATSRDRGVPGELFF. In DNA, the CDR3 is TGTGCCACCAGCAGAGATCGGGGGGTTCCCGGGGAGCTGTTTTTT.

The V gene is TRBV5-4, the J gene TRBJ2-5; D may be TRBD1 (5 bases). Trimming removed 4 bases from V and 2 bases from J, with 15 bases in between. Germline V gives CDR1 SGHNT, CDR2 YYREEE (reference sequence). This CDR3 comprises 15 residues. The DNA for the CDR3 is TGTGCCAGCAGCAACCGACAGATTAGGCAAGAGACCCAGTACTTC. This translates into CASSNRQIRQETQYF.